This T cell receptor (beta chain) is from a study of response to subunit inactivated influenza vaccine. Study-level findings and limits: Authors proposed each seasonal influenza vaccination draws in few new T cells.

Germline assignment: CDR1 MDHEN and CDR2 SYDVKM. The CDR3 is made up of 12 amino acids. Trimming took off 2 bases at V and 3 bases at J, with 5 bases between the two ends. MiXCR, applied by TCRdb to the RT-PCR reads, yields one record per CDR3 protein. The sample lists 150,000 to 200,000 distinct CDR3 sequences, 12% occurring once. This clonotype has ten or more counts. The antigen is undetermined. The sample was also linked to a second study, of T cells expressing NK-cell markers. That work states: Synthesis of TCR beta cDNA relied on 5'RACE template switching carrying UMIs. In several experiments, sorting was confined to alpha-beta TCR T cells through use of an anti-gamma-delta TCR antibody. Dominant NKG2C+ clonotypes were found to form about 1.0-8% of CD8+ T cells in six donors.

The chain recombines TRBV28 with TRBJ2-7; D unresolved. This specimen consisted of CD8+ T cells sorted from PBMCs, obtained 12 days after vaccination. The clonotype was recovered from a man aged 50 to 59 who received an inactivated influenza vaccine. CDR3 nucleotide sequence: TGTGCCAGCAGTTTACCCAGCTACGAGCAGTACTTC. It specifies CASSLPSYEQYF.